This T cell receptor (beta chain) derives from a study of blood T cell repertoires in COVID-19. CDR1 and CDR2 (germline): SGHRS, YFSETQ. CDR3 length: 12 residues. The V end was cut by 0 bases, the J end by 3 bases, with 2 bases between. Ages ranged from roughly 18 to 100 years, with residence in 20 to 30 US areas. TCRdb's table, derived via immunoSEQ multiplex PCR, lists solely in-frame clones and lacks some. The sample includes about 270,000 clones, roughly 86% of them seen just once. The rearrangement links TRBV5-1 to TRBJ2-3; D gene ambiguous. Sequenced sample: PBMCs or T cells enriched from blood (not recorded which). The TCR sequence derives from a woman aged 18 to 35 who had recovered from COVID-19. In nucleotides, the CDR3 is TGCGCCAGCAGCTTGGTAACAGATACGCAGTATTTT. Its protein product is CASSLVTDTQYF.